This TCR beta chain was retrieved from a study of somatic mutations in cytotoxic T cells in rheumatoid arthritis. Study as a whole: Some V beta antibody-stained T-cell populations were flow-sorted at nearly 100% purity, including V beta1+ cells sequenced for TCRB. Findings and caveats of the study: The slightly lower representation of TRBV07 among rheumatoid arthritis patients did not undergo correction for multiple comparisons. Within 8 of 65 patients, the single biggest CD8+ clone made up more than 20% of CD8+ cells. CD8+ T-cell clonality showed no significant difference between rheumatoid arthritis patients and age-matched healthy controls.

Clones were sequenced by immunoSEQ multiplex PCR, and TCRdb holds only the in-frame ones, with some missing. The table lists thousands of clones, around three quarters of them singletons. From germline, CDR1 is SGHTA and CDR2 FQGNSA. V lost 0 bases, J lost 5 bases, and 16 bases lay in between. This CDR3 has 16 amino acids. Of note for this clone: Its antigen is still unknown.

The rearrangement links TRBV7-2 to TRBJ2-5, with D possibly TRBD1 on 5 matching bases. The source of this sequence is a woman aged 55-69 years with rheumatoid arthritis. Sequenced sample: CD8+ T cells sorted from blood. In DNA, the CDR3 is TGTGCCAGCAGCTTAGCGCCAAACAGTTACAGGGAGACCCAGTACTTC. This translates into CASSLAPNSYRETQYF.